These T cell receptor beta chains were read from a single sample in a study of early stage breast cancer tumors. Clones were read by immunoSEQ multiplex PCR, and TCRdb kept only the in-frame ones, dropping some. The sample comprises about 69,000 clones, over 80% of which are singletons, and approximately 4.5% rests with the top ten. Sequenced input: blood. The origin of the receptors is a person aged 40 to 50 with breast cancer. CDR3s include the opening cysteine and the closing phenylalanine or tryptophan. D genes are given only for firm matches.

v_call,j_call,d_call,cdr3_aa
TRBV29-1,TRBJ2-1,-,CSVDGSHGSYNEQFF
TRBV28,TRBJ2-2,-,CASSRRRDTGELFF
TRBV18,TRBJ2-7,TRBD2,CASSPPYGGDEQYF
TRBV7-2,TRBJ2-5,TRBD2,CASSYRGVGKTQYF
TRBV7-9,TRBJ1-2,-,CASSSGHLFYGYTF
TRBV4-2,TRBJ1-2,-,CASSQERVGYTF
TRBV6-6,TRBJ1-3,-,CASSYEASGNTIYF
TRBV28,TRBJ1-2,-,CASSPDRIYGYTF
TRBV9,TRBJ1-5,TRBD1,CASSVGDSGNQPQHF
TRBV2,TRBJ2-6,-,CASSEEGGGANVLTF
TRBV4-2,TRBJ2-7,TRBD2,CASSQVGTSGSRLYEQYF
TRBV4-1,TRBJ2-1,TRBD1,CASSRGQGASSYNEQFF
TRBV7-3,TRBJ2-7,TRBD2,CASSLIFTSGRAYEQYF
TRBV18,TRBJ2-7,TRBD2,CASSPPVAGGREQYF
TRBV28,TRBJ1-1,-,CASSLLGGRWRGPLMNTEAFF
TRBV6-6,TRBJ1-5,-,CASSFNDGSNQPQHF
TRBV7-9,TRBJ2-1,-,CASSPPGRDEQFF